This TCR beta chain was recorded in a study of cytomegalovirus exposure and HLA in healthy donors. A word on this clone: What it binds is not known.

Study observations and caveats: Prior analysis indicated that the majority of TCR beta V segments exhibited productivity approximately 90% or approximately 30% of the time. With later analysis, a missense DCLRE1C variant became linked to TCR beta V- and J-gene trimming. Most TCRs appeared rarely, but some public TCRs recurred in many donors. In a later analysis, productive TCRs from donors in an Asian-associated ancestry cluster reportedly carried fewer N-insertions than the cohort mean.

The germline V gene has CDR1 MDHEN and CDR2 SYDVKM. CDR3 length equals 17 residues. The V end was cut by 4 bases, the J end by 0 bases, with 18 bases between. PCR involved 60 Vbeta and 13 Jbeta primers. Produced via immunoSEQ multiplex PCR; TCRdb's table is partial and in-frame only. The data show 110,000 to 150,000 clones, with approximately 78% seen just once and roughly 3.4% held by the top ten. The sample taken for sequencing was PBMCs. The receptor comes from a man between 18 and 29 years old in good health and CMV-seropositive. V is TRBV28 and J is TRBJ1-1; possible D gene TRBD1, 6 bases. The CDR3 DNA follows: TGTGCCAGCAGTTCCAGGGAGAGACAGGTCATGAACACTGAAGCTTTCTTT. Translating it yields CASSSRERQVMNTEAFF.